This TCR beta chain was documented in a study of cytotoxic CD8 clonotypes in ibrutinib-treated CLL. This clone appeared once. TCRdb keeps only in-frame clones here, not all; method: immunoSEQ multiplex PCR. The table records about 270,000 clones, around 69% of them present only once. This CDR3 is built from 16 residues. Per the germline V gene, CDR1 is LNHNV and CDR2 is YYDKDF (reference sequence). Losses at the gene ends were 0 bases for V and 6 bases for J; bases not matched to a gene: 7. The sample consisted of PBMCs, taken at disease progression, from a patient treated with ibrutinib. This sequence was found in a human donor with chronic lymphocytic leukemia. This sequence joins TRBV15 and TRBJ2-1; 8 nucleotides align to TRBD1. Here the CDR3 DNA reads TGTGCCACCAGCAGAGATGGGACAGGCCAATTCAATGAGCAGTTCTTC. Translating it yields CATSRDGTGQFNEQFF.